This T cell receptor (beta chain) was found in a study of cytomegalovirus exposure and HLA in healthy donors. Note on this clone: Its antigen is not known.

The PCR ran on 60 Vbeta and 13 Jbeta primers. The assay was immunoSEQ multiplex PCR, and TCRdb's table has in-frame clones only and misses some. Found here are around 170,000 clones, approximately 78% of them singletons; the top ten hold around 0.8%. Notes on the study in general: According to a later analysis, most TCR beta chains associated with CMV appeared HLA-restricted.

This clonotype was sampled from a woman younger than 30 in good health and CMV-seronegative. The sample comprised PBMCs.

CDR3 sequence (DNA): TGTGCCAGCTCACCGAGGACTAGCGGGGGAGAGACCCAGTACTTC. Its translation is CASSPRTSGGETQYF. The rearrangement links TRBV18 to TRBJ2-5; 13 nucleotides align to TRBD2. This CDR3 is 15 amino acids long. Germline CDR1 KGHSH, CDR2 LQKENI. V trimming: 3 bases; J trimming: 4 bases; junction bases outside the gene matches: 2.